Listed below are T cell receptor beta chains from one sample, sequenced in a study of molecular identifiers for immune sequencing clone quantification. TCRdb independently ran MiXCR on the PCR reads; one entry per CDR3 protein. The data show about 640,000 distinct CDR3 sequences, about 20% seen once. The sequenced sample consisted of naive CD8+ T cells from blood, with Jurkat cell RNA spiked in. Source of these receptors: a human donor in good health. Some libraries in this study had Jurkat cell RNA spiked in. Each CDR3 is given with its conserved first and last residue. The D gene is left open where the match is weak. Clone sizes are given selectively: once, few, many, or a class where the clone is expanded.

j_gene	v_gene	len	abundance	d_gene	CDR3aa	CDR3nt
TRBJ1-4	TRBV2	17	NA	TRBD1	CASSRTQGSMGNEKLFF	TGTGCCAGCAGTCGAACACAGGGGAGTATGGGTAATGAAAAACTGTTTTTT
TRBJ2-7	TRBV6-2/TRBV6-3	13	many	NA	CASRRPYAYEQYF	TGTGCCAGCAGGCGGCCCTACGCCTACGAGCAGTACTTC
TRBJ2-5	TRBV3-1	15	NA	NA	CASSQGRGRVETQYF	TGTGCCAGCAGCCAAGGGCGCGGGCGAGTGGAGACCCAGTACTTC
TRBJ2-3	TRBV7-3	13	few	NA	CASSLLQADTQYF	TGTGCCAGCAGCTTACTGCAGGCAGATACGCAGTATTTT
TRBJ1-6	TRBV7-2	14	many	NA	CASSLGDLTSTLHF	TGTGCCAGCAGCCTAGGGGACCTTACCTCCACCCTCCACTTT
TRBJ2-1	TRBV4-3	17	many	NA	CASSQQFSGAAYNEQFF	TGCGCCAGCAGCCAACAATTTAGCGGAGCAGCCTACAATGAGCAGTTCTTC
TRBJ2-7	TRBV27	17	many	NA	CASSLSPGTALSYEQYF	TGTGCCAGCAGTCTCTCACCCGGGACCGCGCTCTCCTACGAGCAGTACTTC
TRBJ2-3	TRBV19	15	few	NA	CASSPTPRSTDTQYF	TGTGCCAGTAGTCCGACCCCCCGGTCTACAGATACGCAGTATTTT
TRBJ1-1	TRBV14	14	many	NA	CASRQDTLNTEAFF	TGTGCCAGCAGACAGGACACATTGAACACTGAAGCTTTCTTT
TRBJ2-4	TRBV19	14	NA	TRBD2	CASSLASGENIQYF	TGTGCCAGTAGCCTCGCTAGCGGTGAAAACATTCAGTACTTC